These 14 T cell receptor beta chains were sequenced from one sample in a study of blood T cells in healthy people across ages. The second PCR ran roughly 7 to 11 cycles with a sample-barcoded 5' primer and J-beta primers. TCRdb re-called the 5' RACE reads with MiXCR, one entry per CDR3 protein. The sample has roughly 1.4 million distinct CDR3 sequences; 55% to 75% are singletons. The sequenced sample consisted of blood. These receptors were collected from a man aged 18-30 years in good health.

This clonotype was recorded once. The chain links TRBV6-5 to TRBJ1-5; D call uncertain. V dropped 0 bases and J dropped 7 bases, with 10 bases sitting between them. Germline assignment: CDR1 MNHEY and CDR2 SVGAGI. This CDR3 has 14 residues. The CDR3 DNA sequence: TGTGCCAGCAGTTACTCGCGGGGTGGACAGCCCCAGCATTTT. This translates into CASSYSRGGQPQHF.

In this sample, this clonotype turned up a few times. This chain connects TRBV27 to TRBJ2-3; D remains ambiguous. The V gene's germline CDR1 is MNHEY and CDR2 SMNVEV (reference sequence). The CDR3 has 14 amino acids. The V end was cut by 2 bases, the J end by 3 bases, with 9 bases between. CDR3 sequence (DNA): TGTGCCAGCAGTTTACACCTGTCTACAGATACGCAGTATTTT. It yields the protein CASSLHLSTDTQYF.

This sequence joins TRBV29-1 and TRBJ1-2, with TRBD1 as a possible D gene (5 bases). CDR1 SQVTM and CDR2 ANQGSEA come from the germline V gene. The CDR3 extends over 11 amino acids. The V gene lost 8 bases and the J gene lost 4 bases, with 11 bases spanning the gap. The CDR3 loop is CSSEGVYGYTF. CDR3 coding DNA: TGCAGCAGTGAAGGGGTCTATGGCTACACCTTC. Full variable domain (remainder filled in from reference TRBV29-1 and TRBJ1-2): SAVISQKPSRDICQRGTSLTIQCQVDSQVTMMFWYRQQPGQSLTLIATANQGSEATYESGFVIDKFPISRPNLTFSTLTVSNMSPEDSSIYLCSSEGVYGYTFGSGTRLTVV.

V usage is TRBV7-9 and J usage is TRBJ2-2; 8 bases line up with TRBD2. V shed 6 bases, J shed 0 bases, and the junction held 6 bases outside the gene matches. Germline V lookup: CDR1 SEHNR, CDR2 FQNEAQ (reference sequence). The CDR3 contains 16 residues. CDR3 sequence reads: CASRFKLAANTGELFF. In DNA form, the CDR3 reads TGTGCCAGCAGGTTTAAACTAGCGGCGAACACCGGGGAGCTGTTTTTT.

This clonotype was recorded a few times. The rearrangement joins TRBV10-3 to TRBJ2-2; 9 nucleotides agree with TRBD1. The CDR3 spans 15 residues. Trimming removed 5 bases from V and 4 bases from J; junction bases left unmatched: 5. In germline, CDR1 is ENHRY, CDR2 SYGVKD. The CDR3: CAISFTGGLTGELFF. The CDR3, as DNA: TGTGCCATCAGTTTCACAGGGGGCCTCACCGGGGAGCTGTTTTTT.

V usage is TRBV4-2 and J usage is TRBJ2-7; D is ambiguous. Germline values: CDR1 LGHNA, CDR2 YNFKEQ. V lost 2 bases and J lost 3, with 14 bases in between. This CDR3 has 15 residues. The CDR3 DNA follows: TGTGCCAGCAGCCAAATACAAACAGAGAACTACGAGCAGTACTTC. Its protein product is CASSQIQTENYEQYF.

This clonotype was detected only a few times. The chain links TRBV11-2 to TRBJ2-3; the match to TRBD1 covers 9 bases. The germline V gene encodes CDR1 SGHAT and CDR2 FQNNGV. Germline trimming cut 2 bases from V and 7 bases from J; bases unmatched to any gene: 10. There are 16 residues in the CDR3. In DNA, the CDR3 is TGTGCCAGCAGCTTATTACAGGGGGCCTCCCTTAATACGCAGTATTTT. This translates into CASSLLQGASLNTQYF.

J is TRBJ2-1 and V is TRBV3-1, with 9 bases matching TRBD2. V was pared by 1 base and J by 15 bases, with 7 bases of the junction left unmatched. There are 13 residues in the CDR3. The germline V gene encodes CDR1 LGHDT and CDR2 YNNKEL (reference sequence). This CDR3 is CASSQGRLAVGFF. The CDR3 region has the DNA TGTGCCAGCAGCCAAGGCCGACTAGCGGTCGGGTTCTTC.

In DNA, the CDR3 is TGCGCCAGCAGCCAAGTGTTAGATGGGAATGAGCAGTTCTTC. Its translation is CASSQVLDGNEQFF. This sequence joins TRBV4-1 and TRBJ2-1, with D uncertain. This CDR3 is 14 amino acids long. Germline CDR1 MGHRA, CDR2 YSYEKL. V was cut by 1 base and J by 7 bases, with 11 bases left in between.

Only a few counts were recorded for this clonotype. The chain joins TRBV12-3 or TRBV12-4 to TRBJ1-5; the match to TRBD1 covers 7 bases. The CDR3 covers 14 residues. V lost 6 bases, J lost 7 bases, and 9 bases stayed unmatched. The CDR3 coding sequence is TGTGCCAGCAGCCGATCCACAGGGGAGCAGCCCCAGCATTTT. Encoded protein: CASSRSTGEQPQHF.

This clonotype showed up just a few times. CDR3 loop: CASSVGDGWSEGYTF. In DNA form, the CDR3 reads TGCGCCAGCAGCGTGGGGGACGGGTGGAGTGAAGGCTACACCTTC. V gene TRBV5-1 combines with J gene TRBJ1-2; maybe TRBD1 (5 bases). This CDR3 comprises 15 residues. The germline V gene encodes CDR1 SGHRS and CDR2 YFSETQ. Deletions cut 4 bases from V and 8 bases from J, with 21 bases between.

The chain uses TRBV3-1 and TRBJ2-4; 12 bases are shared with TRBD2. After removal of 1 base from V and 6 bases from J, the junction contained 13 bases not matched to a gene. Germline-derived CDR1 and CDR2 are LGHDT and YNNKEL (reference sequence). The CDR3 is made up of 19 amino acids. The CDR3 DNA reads TGTGCCAGCAGCCAAGGGACTAGCGGGACGGCAGTTTGGGGAAACATTCAGTACTTC. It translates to CASSQGTSGTAVWGNIQYF.

CDR3 bases: TGTGCCAGCAGCTTAATAGAGTCTAGCGGGTCCACAGATACGCAGTATTTT. Amino acids: CASSLIESSGSTDTQYF. The chain links TRBV7-6 to TRBJ2-3, with 8 positions matching TRBD2. The CDR3 contains 17 residues. Trimming removed 2 bases from V and 2 bases from J; junction bases left unmatched: 9. The germline V gene encodes CDR1 SGHVS and CDR2 FNYEAQ. Combining the CDR3 with reference TRBV7-6 and TRBJ2-3 gives the whole variable domain GAGVSQSPRYKVTKRGQDVALRCDPISGHVSLYWYRQALGQGPEFLTYFNYEAQQDKSGLPNDRFSAERPEGSISTLTIQRTEQRDSAMYRCASSLIESSGSTDTQYFGPGTRLTVL.

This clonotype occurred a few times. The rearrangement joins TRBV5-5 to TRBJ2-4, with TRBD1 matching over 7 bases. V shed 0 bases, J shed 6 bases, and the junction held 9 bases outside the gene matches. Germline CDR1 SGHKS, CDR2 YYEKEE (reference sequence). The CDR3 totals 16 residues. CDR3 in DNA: TGTGCCAGCAGCTTGGCTACGGGACAGTCGGGAAACATTCAGTACTTC. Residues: CASSLATGQSGNIQYF.